The clone carrying this TCR beta chain was seen at least ten times. This specimen belongs to a study of tumor-infiltrating lymphocytes in primary liver carcinoma. Study in general: Measuring roughly 4.2 to 11 cm across, the tumors were staged as T1-T3 N0M0.

Total RNA and DNA came together from about 19-30 mg of bulk tissue without cell sorting. Patients showed chronic HBV infection and an absence of prior treatment. The investigators made TCR beta cDNA from about 500 ng total RNA, using a constant-region primer. Slightly modified ARM-PCR, run as three nested multiplex PCR rounds, produced the TCR beta libraries. TCRdb recomputed calls from the multiplex PCR reads with MiXCR, one row per CDR3 protein. The sample carries approximately 110,000 distinct CDR3 sequences, roughly 69% recorded once. The sequencing sample was made of liver tumor tissue from sampling region 1. The subset was: tumor region T1, superior pole. The receptor was derived from a woman in her fifties or sixties with primary liver carcinoma and hepatitis B virus infection.

The CDR3: CSVARGLAAKNIQYF. In DNA form, the CDR3 reads TGCAGCGTGGCCAGGGGGCTGGCGGCCAAAAACATTCAGTACTTC. The chain couples TRBV29-1 to TRBJ2-4, with 8 bases that match TRBD1. This CDR3 is built from 15 residues. CDR1 is SQVTM and CDR2 is ANQGSEA in the germline V gene. J lost 1 base, V lost 6 bases, and 8 bases had no gene match.